The clone carrying this T cell receptor (beta chain) appeared once. The V and J ends lost 4 bases and 2 bases, in that order; junction bases with no gene match: 3. The CDR3 totals 15 residues. Germline CDR1 MNHNS, CDR2 SASEGT. The sample originates from a study of T cell changes during pregnancy in multiple sclerosis. This table comes from immunoSEQ multiplex PCR, and its TCRdb copy is limited to in-frame clones, with some not included. The sample has under 70,000 clones; roughly 90% are singletons. The receptor was derived from a female donor with multiple sclerosis, enrolled in a pregnancy study. J is TRBJ1-5 and V is TRBV6-1; TRBD1 agrees at 9 bases. Sample: CD4+ T cells from peripheral blood mononuclear cells, taken after pregnancy. The CDR3 nucleotides read TGTGCCAGCAGTGTCAGACAGGGGGGCAATCAGCCCCAGCATTTT. This sequence encodes CASSVRQGGNQPQHF.